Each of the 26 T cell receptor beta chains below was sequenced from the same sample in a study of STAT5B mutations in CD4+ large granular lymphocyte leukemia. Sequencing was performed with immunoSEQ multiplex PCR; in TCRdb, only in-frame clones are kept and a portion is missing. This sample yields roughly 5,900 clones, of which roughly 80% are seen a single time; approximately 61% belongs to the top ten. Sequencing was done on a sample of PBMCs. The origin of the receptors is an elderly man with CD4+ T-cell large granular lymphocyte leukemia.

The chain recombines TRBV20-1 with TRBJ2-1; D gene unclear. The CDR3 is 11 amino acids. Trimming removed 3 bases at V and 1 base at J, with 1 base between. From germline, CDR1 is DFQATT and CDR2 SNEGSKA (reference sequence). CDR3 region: CSASSYNEQFF. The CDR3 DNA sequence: TGCAGTGCTAGTTCCTACAATGAGCAGTTCTTC.

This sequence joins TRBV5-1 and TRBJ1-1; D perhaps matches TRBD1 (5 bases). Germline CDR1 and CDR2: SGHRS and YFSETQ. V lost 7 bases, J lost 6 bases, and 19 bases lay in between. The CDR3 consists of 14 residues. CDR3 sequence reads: CASGGKGREAEAFF. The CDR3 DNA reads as TGCGCCAGCGGTGGGAAGGGGCGGGAGGCTGAAGCTTTCTTT.

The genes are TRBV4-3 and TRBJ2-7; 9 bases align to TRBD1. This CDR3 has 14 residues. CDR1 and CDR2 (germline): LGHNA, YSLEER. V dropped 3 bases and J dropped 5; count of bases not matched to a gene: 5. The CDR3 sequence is CASSQGTGSHEQYF. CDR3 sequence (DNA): TGCGCCAGCAGCCAGGGGACAGGGTCCCACGAGCAGTACTTC.

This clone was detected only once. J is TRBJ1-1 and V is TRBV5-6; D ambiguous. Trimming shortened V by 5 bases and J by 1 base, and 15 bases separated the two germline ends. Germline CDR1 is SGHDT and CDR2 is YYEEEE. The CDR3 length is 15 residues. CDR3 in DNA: TGTGCCAGCAGTCAAATATGGACCCAGAACACTGAAGCTTTCTTT. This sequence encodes CASSQIWTQNTEAFF.

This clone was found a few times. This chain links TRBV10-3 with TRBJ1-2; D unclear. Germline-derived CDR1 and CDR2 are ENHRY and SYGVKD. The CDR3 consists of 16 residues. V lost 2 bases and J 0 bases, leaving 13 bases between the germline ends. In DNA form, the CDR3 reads TGTGCCATCAGTGAGGGCCGAGACAAAGCTAACTATGGCTACACCTTC. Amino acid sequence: CAISEGRDKANYGYTF.

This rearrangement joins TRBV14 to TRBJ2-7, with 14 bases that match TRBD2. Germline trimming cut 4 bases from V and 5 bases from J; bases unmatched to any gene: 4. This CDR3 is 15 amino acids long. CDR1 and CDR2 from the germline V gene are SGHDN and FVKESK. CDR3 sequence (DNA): TGTGCCAGCAGCCTGACTAGCGGGAGGGCCCACGAGCAGTACTTC. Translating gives CASSLTSGRAHEQYF. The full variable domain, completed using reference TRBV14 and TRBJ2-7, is EAGVTQFPSHSVIEKGQTVTLRCDPISGHDNLYWYRRVMGKEIKFLLHFVKESKQDESGMPNNRFLAERTGGTYSTLKVQPAELEDSGVYFCASSLTSGRAHEQYFGPGTRLTVT.

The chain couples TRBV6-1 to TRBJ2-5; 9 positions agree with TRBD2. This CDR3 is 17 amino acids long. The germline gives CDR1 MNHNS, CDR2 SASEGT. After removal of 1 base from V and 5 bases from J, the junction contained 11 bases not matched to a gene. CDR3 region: CASSEERGVRWWETQYF. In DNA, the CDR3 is TGTGCCAGCAGTGAAGAGCGGGGGGTCAGATGGTGGGAGACCCAGTACTTC.

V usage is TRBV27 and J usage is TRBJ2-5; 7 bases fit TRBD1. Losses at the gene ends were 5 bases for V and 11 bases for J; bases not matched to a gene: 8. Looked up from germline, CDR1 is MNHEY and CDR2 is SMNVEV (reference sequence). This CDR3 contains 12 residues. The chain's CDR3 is CASSPNPGQQYF. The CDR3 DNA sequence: TGTGCCAGCAGTCCCAACCCGGGACAGCAGTACTTC.

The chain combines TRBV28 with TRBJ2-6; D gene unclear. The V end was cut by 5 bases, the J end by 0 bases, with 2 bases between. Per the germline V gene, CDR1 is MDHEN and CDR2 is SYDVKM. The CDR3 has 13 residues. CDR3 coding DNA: TGTGCCAGCAGTCCCTCTGGGGCCAACGTCCTGACTTTC. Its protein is CASSPSGANVLTF.

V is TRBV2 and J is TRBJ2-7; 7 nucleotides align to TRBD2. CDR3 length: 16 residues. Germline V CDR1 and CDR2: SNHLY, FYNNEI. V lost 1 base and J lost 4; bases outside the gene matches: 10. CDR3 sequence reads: CASSEVGLGEVYEQYF. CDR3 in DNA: TGTGCCAGCAGTGAAGTAGGACTAGGGGAGGTATACGAGCAGTACTTC.

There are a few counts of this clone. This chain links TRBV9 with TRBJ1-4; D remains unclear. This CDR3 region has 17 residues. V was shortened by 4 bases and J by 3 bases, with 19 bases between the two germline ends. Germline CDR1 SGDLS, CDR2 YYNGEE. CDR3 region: CASSPWIGHNPNEKLFF. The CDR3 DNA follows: TGTGCCAGCAGCCCTTGGATCGGCCACAATCCTAATGAAAAACTGTTTTTT.

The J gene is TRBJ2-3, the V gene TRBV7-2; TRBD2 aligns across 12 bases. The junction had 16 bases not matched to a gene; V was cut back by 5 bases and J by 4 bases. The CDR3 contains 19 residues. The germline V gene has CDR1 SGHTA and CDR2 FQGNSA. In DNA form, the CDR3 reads TGTGCCAGCAGCACACCTCTCGTGGCTAGCGGGAGGGCCCCAGATACGCAGTATTTT. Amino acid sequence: CASSTPLVASGRAPDTQYF.

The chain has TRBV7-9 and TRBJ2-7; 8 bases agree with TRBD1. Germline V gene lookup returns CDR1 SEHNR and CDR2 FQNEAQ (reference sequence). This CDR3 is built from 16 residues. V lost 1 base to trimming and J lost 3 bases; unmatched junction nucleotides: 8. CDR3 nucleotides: TGTGCCAGCAGCTTAGGAACCCGGACAGGGCTCTACGAGCAGTACTTC. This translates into CASSLGTRTGLYEQYF.

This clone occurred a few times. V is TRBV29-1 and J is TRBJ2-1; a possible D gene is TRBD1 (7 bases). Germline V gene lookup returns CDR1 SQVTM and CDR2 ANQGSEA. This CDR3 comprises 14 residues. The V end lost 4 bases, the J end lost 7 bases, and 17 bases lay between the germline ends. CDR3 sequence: CSVGFRGERNEQFF. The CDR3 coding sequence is TGCAGCGTTGGATTCAGGGGGGAAAGGAATGAGCAGTTCTTC.

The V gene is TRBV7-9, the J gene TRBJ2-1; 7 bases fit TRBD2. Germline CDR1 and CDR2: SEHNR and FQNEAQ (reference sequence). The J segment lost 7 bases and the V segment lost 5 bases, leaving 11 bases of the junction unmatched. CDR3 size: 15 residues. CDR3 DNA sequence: TGTGCCAGCAGCCTCGCTAGCGGACGACGGAATGAGCAGTTCTTC. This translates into CASSLASGRRNEQFF.

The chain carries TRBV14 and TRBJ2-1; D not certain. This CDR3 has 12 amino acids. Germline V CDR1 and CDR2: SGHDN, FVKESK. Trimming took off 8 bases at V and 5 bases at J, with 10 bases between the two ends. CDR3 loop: CASSGSHNEQFF. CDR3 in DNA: TGTGCCAGCTCGGGCAGCCACAATGAGCAGTTCTTC. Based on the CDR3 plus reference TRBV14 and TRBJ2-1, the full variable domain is EAGVTQFPSHSVIEKGQTVTLRCDPISGHDNLYWYRRVMGKEIKFLLHFVKESKQDESGMPNNRFLAERTGGTYSTLKVQPAELEDSGVYFCASSGSHNEQFFGPGTRLTVL.

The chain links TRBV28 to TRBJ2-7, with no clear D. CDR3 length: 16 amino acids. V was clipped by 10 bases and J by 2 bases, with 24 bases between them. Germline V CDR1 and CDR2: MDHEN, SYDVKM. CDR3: CATDPLIHIGAYEQYF. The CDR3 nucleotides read TGTGCCACCGATCCCCTCATACATATAGGAGCCTACGAGCAGTACTTC.

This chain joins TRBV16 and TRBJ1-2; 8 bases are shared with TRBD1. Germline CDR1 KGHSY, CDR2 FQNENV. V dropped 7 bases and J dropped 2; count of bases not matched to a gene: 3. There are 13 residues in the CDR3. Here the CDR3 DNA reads TGTGCCAGCATCCGACAGGGGAACTATGGCTACACCTTC. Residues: CASIRQGNYGYTF. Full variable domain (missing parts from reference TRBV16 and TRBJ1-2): GEEVAQTPKHLVRGEGQKAKLYCAPIKGHSYVFWYQQVLKNEFKFLISFQNENVFDETGMPKERFSAKCLPNSPCSLEIQATKLEDSAVYFCASIRQGNYGYTFGSGTRLTVV.

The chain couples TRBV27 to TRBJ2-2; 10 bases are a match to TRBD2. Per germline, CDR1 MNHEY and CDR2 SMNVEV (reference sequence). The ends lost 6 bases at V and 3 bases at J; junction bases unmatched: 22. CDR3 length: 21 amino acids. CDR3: CASSYRGTTLQAGGHTGELFF. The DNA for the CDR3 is TGTGCCAGCAGCTATCGGGGTACGACACTACAAGCGGGAGGGCACACCGGGGAGCTGTTTTTT.

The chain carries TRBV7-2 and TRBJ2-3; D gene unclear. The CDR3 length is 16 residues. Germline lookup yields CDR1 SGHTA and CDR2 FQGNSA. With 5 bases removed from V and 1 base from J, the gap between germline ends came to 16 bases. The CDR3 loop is CASSRGWLVRTDTQYF. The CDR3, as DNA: TGTGCCAGCAGCCGAGGATGGCTAGTCCGCACAGATACGCAGTATTTT.

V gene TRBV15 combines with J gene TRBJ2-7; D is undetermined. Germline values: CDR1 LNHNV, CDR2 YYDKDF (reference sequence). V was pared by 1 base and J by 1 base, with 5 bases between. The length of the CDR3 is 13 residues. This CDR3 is CATSRAGSYEQYF. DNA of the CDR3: TGTGCCACCAGCAGAGCTGGGTCCTACGAGCAGTACTTC. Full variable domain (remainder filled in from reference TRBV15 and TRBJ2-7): DAMVIQNPRYQVTQFGKPVTLSCSQTLNHNVMYWYQQKSSQAPKLLFHYYDKDFNNEADTPDNFQSRRPNTSFCFLDIRSPGLGDTAMYLCATSRAGSYEQYFGPGTRLTVT.

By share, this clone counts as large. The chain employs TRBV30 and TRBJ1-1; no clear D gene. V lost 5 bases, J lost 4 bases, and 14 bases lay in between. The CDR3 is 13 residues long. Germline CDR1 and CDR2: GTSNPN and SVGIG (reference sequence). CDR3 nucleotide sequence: TGTGCCTGGTATCAAAAAGCTAGCACTGAAGCTTTCTTT. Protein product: CAWYQKASTEAFF.

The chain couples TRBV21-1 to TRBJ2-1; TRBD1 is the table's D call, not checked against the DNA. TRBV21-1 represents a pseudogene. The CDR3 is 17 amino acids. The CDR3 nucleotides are TGTGCCAGCAGCAACCTAGGCGAGGACAGGGTCCACAATGAGCAGTTCTTC. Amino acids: CASSNLGEDRVHNEQFF.

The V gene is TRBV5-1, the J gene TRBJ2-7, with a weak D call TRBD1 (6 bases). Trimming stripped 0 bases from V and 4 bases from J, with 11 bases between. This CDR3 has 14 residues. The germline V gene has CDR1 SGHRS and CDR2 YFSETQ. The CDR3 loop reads CASSLVLTGYEQYF. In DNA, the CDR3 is TGCGCCAGCAGCTTGGTATTAACAGGGTACGAGCAGTACTTC.

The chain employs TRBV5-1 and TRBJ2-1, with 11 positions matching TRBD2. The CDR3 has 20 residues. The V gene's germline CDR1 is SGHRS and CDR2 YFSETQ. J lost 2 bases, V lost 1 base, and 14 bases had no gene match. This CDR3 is CASSLKKVLAGVLPYNEQFF. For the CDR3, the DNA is TGCGCCAGCAGCTTGAAAAAAGTACTAGCGGGAGTTCTGCCCTACAATGAGCAGTTCTTC.

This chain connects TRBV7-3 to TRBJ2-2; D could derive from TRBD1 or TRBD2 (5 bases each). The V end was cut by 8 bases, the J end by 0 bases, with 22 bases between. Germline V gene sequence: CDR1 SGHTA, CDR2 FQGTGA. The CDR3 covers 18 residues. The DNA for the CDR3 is TGTGCCAGCTTCTATCCGGGGACGACTGTCGCGAACACCGGGGAGCTGTTTTTT. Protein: CASFYPGTTVANTGELFF.